This TCR beta chain was captured by sequencing in a study of blood T cell repertoires in COVID-19 (dated by TCRdb to the early 2020s). The study in broad terms: Collaborator samples came from the United States, Italy and Spain and covered acute and convalescent phases of COVID-19. The material from the prospective study consisted of cDNA or gDNA derived from T cells, B-cell-depleted T cells, or PBMCs. Deeply sampled blood TCRbeta repertoires from subjects exposed to, actively infected with, or recovered from COVID-19 were included in the dataset. The repertoires were released in a freely available public database meant as a resource for research on the immune response to SARS-CoV-2. Samples came from the ongoing ImmuneRACE study (first 160 participants) plus 1,254 subjects from 6 global collaborators. Nearly every sample came with metadata listing a de-identified subject ID, COVID-19 status, age in years and sex. Where available, HLA class I and class II types were taken from metadata supplied by the sample provider and were not determined by assay-based typing. What the work shows at the level of the full study, not this receptor alone: The quantity of clinical and demographic metadata differed by source and by participant and was supplied without curation.

TCRbeta CDR3 regions were amplified from genomic DNA using the immunoSEQ Assay, a bias-controlled multiplex PCR. The study's processing was this. The number of nucleated cells in each sample was estimated from the amplification of reference gene primers within the assay. Sequence reads were collapsed and filtered to measure the absolute abundance of every unique TCRbeta CDR3 rearrangement. For each sample, productive Simpson clonality was calculated as the square root of Simpson's diversity index across productive rearrangements. TCRdb took this table from immuneACCESS and kept in-frame rearrangements with V and J called. Such tables lack part of the clones; where checked against another copy, unresolved V genes explain under half of the gap, and the rest is unexplained. That table supplies the V and J calls and clone size; D and trimming were determined from the DNA. This sample gives roughly 340,000 clones in total; approximately 90% of them show up just once. Roughly 3% of the sample goes to the ten largest clones.

As encoded in the germline V gene, CDR1 is MGHDK while CDR2 is SYGVNS. V drops 1 base and J drops 1 base, leaving 11 bases in between. CDR3 length: 16 amino acids, cysteine to phenylalanine. Just the 48-base CDR3 DNA is kept, in frame starting at base 1. Another Seattle source contributed samples from volunteer blood donors who had recovered from COVID-19. Each collaborating institution followed its own protocols to collect whole blood in K2EDTA tubes. For TCRbeta analysis, collaborator samples were shipped as frozen whole blood, as isolated PBMCs, or as DNA extracted from either sample type. A word on this clone: No antigen is known for it. Base quality data are lacking; no much larger clone is found one base away.

This receptor was taken from a woman aged 18-29 years who had recovered from COVID-19. The sequencing input was peripheral blood. The receptor chain draws on TRBV25-1 and TRBJ1-5, and possibly TRBD1, on 5 matching bases. The CDR3 region: CASSESGLGSNQPQHF. The nucleotide sequence reads TGTGCCAGCAGTGAATCAGGGCTCGGCAGCAATCAGCCCCAGCATTTT.